This TCR beta chain is from a study of T cells in Graves' hyperthyroidism and ophthalmopathy (dated by TCRdb to about 2019). Broadly, across the study: Peripheral blood was sampled at the time of initial diagnosis, prior to any treatment. To identify TCR V-J signatures that set the groups apart, the researchers used a discovery cohort of about a hundred patients, made up of around 40 with Graves' ophthalmopathy and approximately 57 with stable Graves' hyperthyroidism. The study also compared thyroid tissue and blood T-cell repertoires from several Graves' hyperthyroidism patients. The roughly 94 discovery patients were randomly split 7:3 into training and test sets. Following sampling, methimazole starting at 30 mg daily was given to hyperthyroidism patients, and high-dose intravenous methylprednisolone was given to ophthalmopathy patients. Prospective prediction of ophthalmopathy was tested in an independent validation cohort of fewer than 20 hyperthyroidism patients and 17 patients who later progressed to ophthalmopathy. The paper describes TCR Vbeta CDR3 sequencing of around 130 peripheral blood samples, made up of 43 ophthalmopathy patients, roughly 72 hyperthyroidism patients and roughly 17 progressor patients. Paper-wide results and their limitations: In validation, the model predicted progression to ophthalmopathy a median of roughly 6.1 months before onset, with approximately 71% sensitivity and roughly 77% specificity. A 13 V-J signature model separated ophthalmopathy from stable hyperthyroidism, with over 85% sensitivity and roughly 81% specificity in cross-validation and 80%/75% in testing. Most expanded thyroid clonotypes (frequency above 0.001) were also detected in blood, a finding suggesting that blood repertoires may reflect thyroid immune responses. Sample size was not statistically predetermined, and investigators were not blinded to group allocation.

Hyperthyroidism patients were aged 18 to 65 years and newly diagnosed, with disease duration of less than 2 months. Patients with uncontrolled infections, other autoimmune diseases, pregnancy or lactation were excluded. Diagnoses were established on the basis of clinical symptoms, serum thyroxine and TRAb, thyroid ultrasound, and orbital computed tomography. Blood from progressor patients was collected at the time of first diagnosis with hyperthyroidism, before any ophthalmopathy symptoms had appeared. PBMCs were isolated from approximately 10 ml of fresh peripheral blood by Ficoll-Paque density gradient centrifugation. Progressor patients were defined as those initially diagnosed with Graves' hyperthyroidism in whom ophthalmopathy developed during follow-up. Total RNA was extracted with Trizol reagent, and quality was checked on an Agilent 2100 Bioanalyzer. The TCR beta CDR3 regions were amplified from the RNA transcripts. The TCR CDR3 was subjected to a first round of RT-PCR using the HTBI primer set and the Qiagen OneStep RT-PCR kit. Libraries were constructed in a second round of multiplex PCR, after which size selection and purification were carried out. Sequencing of the libraries was done on an Illumina HiSeq2000 using paired-end 100 bp reads. As for how the authors treated the data: SOAPnuke was used to process the raw data, with reads discarded if the reads contained adapters or uncalled bases, had a mean Phred below 15, or lacked an exact constant-primer or identifier match. High-quality paired reads were merged using COPE v1.2.5, and each unique nucleotide sequence was defined as a clonotype. MiTCR v1.1 was used to align clonotypes to the IMGT TRBV, TRBD and TRBJ reference segments. Only V-J combinations with frequency above 0.0001, covering about 99% of repertoires, were analysed. The TCS score was defined as the ratio of F50 (clonal expansion) to E x V (chaos), calculated using BLOSUM62-based TCRdist between CDR3 peptides within each V-J. Welch's t-statistics and random forest reduced roughly 530 V-J features to fewer than 15, which were used in a naive Bayes classifier (R e1071). The raw public data were reprocessed by TCRdb itself: fastp quality trimming at Q25, MiXCR clonotype calling, in-frame beta chains only. CDR3 protein duplicates are merged, each entry listing the most common genes and DNA. The V and J calls and clone size are TCRdb's, not the authors'. The sample includes under 750,000 distinct CDR3 sequences, with over 15% observed a single time. The top ten clones comprise approximately 15% of the sample.

In its sample, this clonotype was seen many times. The clone's antigen remains unknown. Nothing much larger sits one base from this clone, and base qualities are not available. V is reduced by 3 bases and J by 2 bases, leaving a spacing of 7 bases between them. CDR1 GTSNPN and CDR2 SVGIG are derived from the germline V gene (reference sequence). The CDR3 holds 12 amino acids from the cysteine to the phenylalanine. Here the CDR3 DNA is all that survives: 36 bases in frame from base 1. Recombination connected TRBV30 to TRBJ1-2, with TRBD1 perhaps the D gene, on 5 matching bases. The clonotype originates from a woman aged 50 to 60 with Graves' hyperthyroidism that later progressed to Graves' ophthalmopathy. Input material: blood. CDR3 sequence: CAWRTANYGYTF. The DNA reads as follows: TGTGCCTGGAGGACAGCAAACTATGGCTACACCTTC.